This T cell receptor beta chain originates from a study of blood T cell repertoires in COVID-19 (dated by TCRdb to between 2020 and 2021). Some background on the complete study: Samples covering the acute and convalescent phases of COVID-19 were provided by collaborators in the United States, Italy and Spain. The material from the prospective study consisted of cDNA or gDNA derived from T cells, B-cell-depleted T cells, or PBMCs. Deeply sampled blood TCRbeta repertoires from subjects exposed to, actively infected with, or recovered from COVID-19 were included in the dataset. The repertoires were released in a freely available public database intended as a resource for research on the immune response to SARS-CoV-2. Samples came from the ongoing ImmuneRACE study (first 160 participants) plus 1,254 subjects from 6 global collaborators. A de-identified subject ID, COVID-19 status, age in years and sex were almost always included in the sample metadata. Where available, HLA class I and class II types were taken from metadata supplied by the sample provider and were not determined by assay-based typing.

TCRbeta CDR3 regions were amplified from genomic DNA by means of the immunoSEQ Assay, a bias-controlled multiplex PCR. Concerning the study's data processing: The number of nucleated cells in each sample was estimated by amplification of reference gene primers within the assay. Sequence reads were collapsed and filtered to measure the absolute abundance of every unique TCRbeta CDR3 rearrangement. For each sample, productive Simpson clonality was calculated as the square root of Simpson's diversity index across productive rearrangements. The source is immuneACCESS, and TCRdb retained only in-frame sequences with V and J called. Part of the clones is not carried over; for the studies checked, unresolved V genes explain less than half of this, and the remainder is unexplained. The V and J calls and clone size were taken over from that table, and D and trimming were inferred from the DNA. Recorded for this sample are tens of thousands of clones; 81% of them occurred a single time. Clones ranked in the top ten supply around 5.3% of the sample.

The CDR3 runs 15 residues from the cysteine to the phenylalanine. The retained sequence is limited to the CDR3, 45 bases, with the frame set at the first base. The V end loses 0 bases and the J end loses 1 base, and a stretch of 7 bases separates them. CDR1 and CDR2, per the germline V gene, are SGDLS and YYNGEE. Overall results and qualifications from the work: How much clinical and demographic metadata was included differed by source and by participant, and the metadata was provided uncurated.

The collaborating institutions used their own protocols to collect whole blood in K2EDTA tubes. For TCRbeta analysis, collaborator samples were shipped as frozen whole blood, as isolated PBMCs, or as DNA extracted from either sample type. A remark on this clone: Its antigen is not yet known. No per-base quality is available; no much larger clone lies one base away.

This sequence originates from a woman aged 55-75 years with acute or convalescent COVID-19. The material sequenced was peripheral blood. Recombination linked TRBV9 to TRBJ2-2; no D gene call is confident. The DNA is as follows: TGTGCCAGCAGCGTAGGTTCAGGGAACACCGGGGAGCTGTTTTTT. This yields the protein CASSVGSGNTGELFF.